The rows below give T cell receptor beta chains drawn from one sample of a study of post-analysis software for immune sequencing data. Each CDR3 protein gets one entry after TCRdb re-called the PCR reads with MiXCR. The data show 350,000 to 500,000 distinct CDR3 sequences, 30% to 45% seen once. The sample comprised blood. These receptors came from a girl under 10 years old with multiple sclerosis. CDR3s include the opening cysteine and the closing phenylalanine or tryptophan. The D gene is left open where the match is weak. Clone size, where shown, is once, few, many, or a class for clones that have expanded.

D gene	clone size	V gene	J gene	CDR3 protein	CDR3 DNA
-	few	TRBV7-9	TRBJ1-2	CASSLDVTDGYTF	TGTGCCAGCAGCTTAGATGTTACGGATGGCTACACCTTC
TRBD2	-	TRBV19	TRBJ2-3	CASRTSGNTDTQYF	TGTGCCAGTAGGACTAGCGGAAACACAGATACGCAGTATTTT
TRBD2	-	TRBV28	TRBJ2-5	CASSLSERGVETQYF	TGTGCCAGCAGTTTATCGGAGCGGGGGGTGGAGACCCAGTACTTC
TRBD2	-	TRBV12-3/TRBV12-4	TRBJ2-3	CASTVAGVRTDTQYF	TGTGCCAGCACCGTAGCGGGGGTCCGCACAGATACGCAGTATTTT
-	-	TRBV5-6	TRBJ2-7	CASSLGGQMGEQYF	TGTGCCAGCAGCTTGGGCGGGCAGATGGGCGAGCAGTACTTC
-	few	TRBV5-1	TRBJ1-2	CASSFGVAYGYTF	TGCGCCAGCAGCTTCGGGGTCGCCTATGGCTACACCTTC
-	-	TRBV7-3	TRBJ2-5	CASSLTGLTETQYF	TGTGCCAGCAGCTTAACGGGGCTAACGGAGACCCAGTACTTC
-	few	TRBV2	TRBJ2-7	CASSATGGPYEQYF	TGTGCCAGCAGTGCGACGGGTGGGCCCTACGAGCAGTACTTC
-	few	TRBV5-1	TRBJ2-1	CASSLVTVSYNEQFF	TGCGCCAGCAGCTTGGTTACAGTCTCCTACAATGAGCAGTTCTTC
TRBD2	-	TRBV5-6	TRBJ2-1	CASTLTSGRAYEQFF	TGTGCCAGCACCTTGACTAGCGGGAGGGCCTATGAGCAGTTCTTC
-	-	TRBV12-3/TRBV12-4	TRBJ1-2	CASRLGGDYGYTF	TGTGCCAGCAGATTGGGAGGAGACTATGGCTACACCTTC
-	-	TRBV12-3/TRBV12-4	TRBJ2-1	CASSLMRLEPYDEQFF	TGTGCCAGCAGTTTAATGAGACTAGAACCCTACGATGAGCAGTTCTTC
TRBD1	-	TRBV6-2/TRBV6-3	TRBJ2-7	CASSPLYRDSSYEQYF	TGTGCCAGCAGTCCACTCTACCGGGACAGCTCCTACGAGCAGTACTTC
TRBD2	few	TRBV20-1	TRBJ2-1	CSARQAGGPYNEQFF	TGCAGTGCTAGACAAGCGGGGGGGCCCTACAATGAGCAGTTCTTC
TRBD1	-	TRBV4-3	TRBJ1-2	CASSQDPPDRELFLYGYTF	TGCGCCAGCAGCCAAGATCCACCGGACAGGGAGCTTTTCCTCTATGGCTACACCTTC
-	-	TRBV6-5	TRBJ1-1	CASSYSNLGEAFF	TGTGCCAGCAGTTATTCCAACCTGGGTGAAGCTTTCTTT
TRBD1	-	TRBV20-1	TRBJ2-7	CSARDIETGTPYEQYF	TGCAGTGCTAGAGATATTGAGACAGGGACCCCCTACGAGCAGTACTTC
TRBD1	-	TRBV9	TRBJ1-2	CASSTTPGQGVYGYTF	TGTGCCAGCAGCACCACTCCGGGACAGGGGGTCTATGGCTACACCTTC
-	few	TRBV29-1	TRBJ2-5	CSVEIGEETQYF	TGCAGCGTTGAAATCGGGGAAGAGACCCAGTACTTC
-	few	TRBV29-1	TRBJ2-5	CSVSSQYQETQYF	TGCAGCGTTTCGTCCCAGTACCAAGAGACCCAGTACTTC
-	few	TRBV15	TRBJ1-5	CATSPTDNQPQHF	TGTGCCACCAGCCCTACGGACAATCAGCCCCAGCATTTT
TRBD1	-	TRBV29-1	TRBJ1-2	CSGFQGAGYGYTF	TGCAGCGGATTTCAGGGGGCGGGCTATGGCTACACCTTC
TRBD2	-	TRBV7-2	TRBJ2-7	CASSFSPSGRARSYNEQYF	TGTGCCAGCAGCTTTTCTCCTAGCGGGAGGGCGAGGTCCTACAATGAGCAGTACTTC
-	-	TRBV4-2	TRBJ2-1	CASSRIDVSGSSYNEQFF	TGTGCCAGCAGCCGAATAGATGTTTCGGGGAGCTCCTACAATGAGCAGTTCTTC
-	-	TRBV10-3	TRBJ1-5	CAISRVQHF	TGTGCCATCAGCCGGGTCCAGCATTTT
-	-	TRBV20-1	TRBJ1-5	CSARADTMRSNQPQHF	TGCAGTGCTAGGGCGGACACGATGAGATCCAATCAGCCCCAGCATTTT
-	few	TRBV3-1	TRBJ2-1	CASSQEHNEQFF	TGTGCCAGCAGCCAAGAGCACAATGAGCAGTTCTTC
TRBD1	-	TRBV28	TRBJ1-2	CASSLWPGTGGYGYTF	TGTGCCAGCAGTTTATGGCCCGGGACAGGGGGCTATGGCTACACCTTC
TRBD2	-	TRBV5-6	TRBJ2-5	CASRVSGGYETQYF	TGTGCCAGCAGAGTAAGCGGGGGGTACGAGACCCAGTACTTC
-	-	TRBV6-5	TRBJ2-6	CASTGGSGANVLTF	TGTGCCAGCACCGGCGGCTCTGGGGCCAACGTCCTGACTTTC
-	-	TRBV7-2	TRBJ2-7	CASGGERAYYEQYF	TGTGCCAGCGGAGGAGAGAGAGCTTACTACGAGCAGTACTTC
-	-	TRBV29-1	TRBJ2-7	CSVRVTSSYEQYF	TGCAGCGTTCGGGTGACCAGCTCCTACGAGCAGTACTTC
-	-	TRBV7-2	TRBJ2-6	CASSPRLAGANVLTF	TGTGCCAGCAGCCCTAGGCTGGCTGGGGCCAACGTCCTGACTTTC
-	-	TRBV4-1	TRBJ1-1	CASSQAVGAAFF	TGCGCCAGCAGCCAAGCCGTGGGGGCAGCTTTCTTT
-	once	TRBV5-5	TRBJ2-3	CASSFSPGAGDTQYF	TGTGCCAGCAGCTTTTCCCCGGGGGCTGGGGATACGCAGTATTTT
-	-	TRBV4-3	TRBJ2-4	CASSHVEGRGYNEQYF	TGCGCCAGCAGCCACGTCGAGGGTCGGGGCTACAATGAGCAGTACTTC
-	-	TRBV9	TRBJ2-5	CASSELQGRQETQYF	TGTGCCAGCAGCGAACTACAGGGGAGGCAGGAGACCCAGTACTTC
-	-	TRBV11-2	TRBJ2-7	CASSSFRDRSYEQYF	TGTGCCAGCAGCTCCTTCCGGGACCGCTCCTACGAGCAGTACTTC
TRBD2	-	TRBV5-5	TRBJ2-7	CASSLIPGGGYEQYF	TGTGCCAGCAGCTTGATTCCGGGAGGGGGATACGAGCAGTACTTC
-	-	TRBV2	TRBJ2-6	CASSVRRGGANVLTF	TGTGCCAGCAGTGTACGCAGAGGGGGGGCCAACGTCCTGACTTTC
-	few	TRBV10-3	TRBJ1-2	CAISGDYEVGYTF	TGTGCCATCAGTGGGGATTACGAGGTCGGCTACACCTTC
-	-	TRBV6-2/TRBV6-3	TRBJ1-5	CASSYPVLRGVYSNQPQHF	TGTGCCAGCAGTTACCCTGTGTTGAGGGGCGTGTATAGCAATCAGCCCCAGCATTTT
-	-	TRBV7-6	TRBJ2-6	CASSPHLPRSGANVLTF	TGTGCCAGCAGCCCGCATCTACCTCGCTCTGGGGCCAACGTCCTGACTTTC
-	-	TRBV12-3/TRBV12-4	TRBJ2-7	CASSLGIGRNYEQYF	TGTGCCAGCAGTTTAGGAATAGGACGGAACTACGAGCAGTACTTC
-	-	TRBV4-1	TRBJ2-1	CASSQVQPDNEQFF	TGCGCCAGCAGCCAAGTCCAGCCCGACAATGAGCAGTTCTTC
TRBD2	-	TRBV13	TRBJ2-1	CASSLGVFLRGDNEQFF	TGTGCCAGCAGCTTAGGCGTCTTTTTGCGGGGGGACAATGAGCAGTTCTTC
-	-	TRBV4-3	TRBJ2-7	CASSHSQGKSYEQYF	TGCGCCAGCAGCCACAGCCAGGGAAAGAGTTACGAGCAGTACTTC
TRBD1	-	TRBV6-5	TRBJ1-6	CASKTGSSPLHF	TGTGCCAGCAAGACAGGGAGTTCACCCCTCCACTTT